The clone carrying this T cell receptor beta chain was seen repeatedly, ten times or more. The antigen is not known. The CDR3 sequence is 11 residues long. Germline CDR1 DFQATT, CDR2 SNEGSKA (reference sequence). V lost 4 bases and J 3 bases, leaving 6 bases between the germline ends. The entry originates in a study of neurological immune-mediated disorders. Study-level results: The level of TCR clonal expansion was highest in patients with HTLV-1-associated myelopathy and lowest in multiple sclerosis, where it fell below the level seen in healthy controls. Across subjects, expanded clones had no CDR3 amino acid sequences in common, pointing to private repertoires in all groups.

The cDNA came from 5'RACE with 10-nucleotide random UMIs. One entry per CDR3 protein, called by TCRdb with MiXCR from the 5' RACE reads. This table holds 30,000 to 45,000 distinct CDR3 sequences, approximately 10% found once. Sorted libraries drew on some 1 million CD4+ or CD8+ T cells. The origin of this receptor is a woman younger than 45 with HTLV-1-associated myelopathy (HAM/TSP). Specimen: CD4+ T cells from blood. The chain uses TRBV20-1 and TRBJ1-1; D uncertain. The CDR3 loop is CSAIFYTEAFF. The DNA for the CDR3 is TGCAGTGCTATCTTCTACACTGAAGCTTTCTTT.